The entry below gives a single T cell receptor (beta chain) sequence along with its context. The CDR3 loop spans 15 amino acids. V shed 2 bases and J shed 4 bases, with 11 bases lying between them. CDR1 is WNHNN and CDR2 is SYGVQD in the germline V gene (reference sequence). This sample was taken from a study of shared clonotypes between healthy human individuals. The protocol was immunoSEQ multiplex PCR, while the TCRdb copy is restricted to in-frame clones and leaves out a portion. The table shows more than 2,000,000 clones, with around nine tenths occurring only once. The sequencing sample was made of naive CD4+ T cells sorted from blood. The sample's subset: CD45RA+ positively selected. The chain links TRBV10-1 to TRBJ2-2; D is ambiguous. This receptor was identified in a man between 18 and 29 years old in good health. The CDR3 nucleotides read TGCGCCAGCAGTGAGCCTGGGATCGGCACCGGGGAGCTGTTTTTT. Protein product: CASSEPGIGTGELFF.